This TCR beta chain appears in the sequencing data of a study of Ad26.COV2.S vaccination and SARS-CoV-2 variants. Study summary: Ad26.COV2.S, an intramuscular injection, was given once or twice 56 days apart.

Study results and limitations: Analyses of TCR breadth and depth may have underestimated total T cell responses.

Treatment specified: around 19 received Ad26.COV2.S at low or high dose, single or two shots; about 5 received placebo; per-sample allocation not given. The samples date from day 63 after the first vaccine or placebo injection. Clones were read by immunoSEQ multiplex PCR, and TCRdb kept only the in-frame ones, dropping some. The sample shows around 270,000 clones, roughly 85% of them seen only once. Germline CDR1 reads MRHNA; CDR2 reads SNTAGT. CDR3 length equals 14 residues. Trimming pared 3 bases from V and 4 bases from J, leaving 11 bases between. Concerning this clone itself: Its matching antigen is unknown.

The chain carries TRBV6-4 and TRBJ2-3, with a weak D call TRBD2 (7 bases). The receptor was derived from a person aged 18 to 65 who received the Ad26.COV2.S COVID-19 vaccine or a placebo. Sequenced here: peripheral blood, sampled in a trial of Ad26.COV2.S vaccine versus placebo. CDR3: CASSEGEGADTQYF. The CDR3 region has the DNA TGTGCCAGCAGTGAAGGGGAGGGGGCAGATACGCAGTATTTT.